This TCR beta chain was retrieved from a study of T cells after yellow fever vaccination. Whole-study results and caveats: Clones from primary vaccination mostly reappeared after the booster (about 97% CD4, around 90% CD8).

The CDR3 contains 17 residues. The germline V gene has CDR1 SEHNR and CDR2 FQNEAQ (reference sequence). The V gene end was trimmed by 5 bases and the J gene end by 5 bases; junction bases not matched to a gene: 15. This clonotype has only a few counts. The antigen is undetermined. TCRdb re-called the 5' RACE reads with MiXCR, one entry per CDR3 protein. Found here are roughly 170,000 distinct CDR3 sequences, around 8.5% of them singletons; the top ten hold about 40%. The chain recombines TRBV7-9 with TRBJ2-4, with 7 bases that match TRBD2. Sample: CD8+ T cells sorted from PBMCs, taken 45 days after the yellow fever booster vaccination. The clonotype was recovered from a man younger than 35 who received the YFV17D yellow fever vaccine. CDR3 nucleotide sequence: TGTGCCAGCAGCCCCTGGGTGGGGCTGGGGGGGGAAAACATTCAGTACTTC. Its translation is CASSPWVGLGGENIQYF.